Shown below are 2 T cell receptor beta chains from a single sample sequenced in a study of shared clonotypes between healthy human individuals (TCRdb year 2020). Receptor amplification or capture employed the immunoSEQ multiplex PCR assay. Entries here come from immuneACCESS through TCRdb and include only in-frame sequences with V and J called. Some clones fail to appear in such tables; in the studies checked, an unresolved V gene covers under half of the shortfall, and the cause of the remainder is unknown. Across this sample there are millions of clones, with just over 90% seen only once. Roughly 0.13% of the sample belongs to the ten largest clones. The sequencing sample was made of naive CD4+ T cells sorted from blood. Reading the label with the study, this specimen's cell subset or site is: CD45RA+ positively selected. Source of these receptors: a man aged 18 to 30 in good health.

The gene calls are TRBV29-1 and TRBJ2-7, with 10 bases matching TRBD2. The CDR3 has 15 residues. V lost 6 bases, J lost 6 bases, and 14 bases stayed unmatched. CDR1 SQVTM and CDR2 ANQGSEA come from the germline V gene. CDR3 DNA: TGCAGCGTGGGCGGACTAGCGGAGGGAGGTCTCGAGCAGTACTTC. The encoded protein is CSVGGLAEGGLEQYF.

V gene TRBV5-1 combines with J gene TRBJ2-5; 9 positions match TRBD2. This CDR3 has 17 amino acids. Per germline, CDR1 SGHRS and CDR2 YFSETQ. After removal of 2 bases from V and 1 base from J, the junction contained 9 bases not matched to a gene. This chain's CDR3 is CASSFGALAGLQETQYF. As DNA, the CDR3 is TGCGCCAGCAGCTTTGGTGCACTAGCGGGCCTCCAAGAGACCCAGTACTTC.